The next 21 T cell receptor beta chains were all read from a single sample in a study of blood T cells in healthy people across ages (dated by TCRdb to 2014 to 2015). Libraries came from 5' RACE. The sequencer listed for this sample is Illumina HiSeq 2500. The second PCR ran for about 6 to 11 cycles and used a J-beta primer mix along with a sample-barcoded 5' primer. The public reads were quality trimmed at Q25 with fastp and then assembled into clones with MiXCR by TCRdb, keeping productive beta chains. Rows merge per CDR3 protein into single entries with the most common DNA and genes. This sample is represented by around 800,000 distinct CDR3 sequences; around half of them were singletons. Roughly 20% of the sample is in the top ten clones. The sequenced material came from blood. These receptors originate from a man of 80 years or more in good health.

The rearrangement links TRBV7-2 to TRBJ2-5; D not certain. Germline V gives CDR1 SGHTA, CDR2 FQGNSA. V was trimmed by 8 bases and J by 5 bases, leaving 18 bases between them. CDR3 length: 14 amino acids. As DNA, the CDR3 is TGTGCCAGCGGCCAGCGAGGCTTATACGAGACCCAGTACTTC. Its protein is CASGQRGLYETQYF.

With regard to this clonotype: One end of the junction is discordant with germline, which a read error may explain. This chain uses TRBV7-2 with TRBJ2-5, with a tentative D call TRBD1 (6 bases). The V gene's germline CDR1 is SGHTA and CDR2 FQGNSA. This CDR3 is 16 amino acids long. CDR3 nucleotides: TGTGCCAGCGGCTTAGAGAGTGGGGGCGGAGCCTACGAGCGGTACTTC. This codes for CASGLESGGGAYERYF.

The chain links TRBV5-1 to TRBJ2-3; 7 positions match TRBD2. The V segment lost 0 bases and the J segment 2 bases; nucleotides outside the gene matches: 6. The CDR3 contains 16 residues. The germline gives CDR1 SGHRS, CDR2 YFSETQ. This CDR3 reads CASSLGTGRITDTQYF. The DNA for the CDR3 is TGCGCCAGCAGCTTGGGTACCGGGAGGATCACAGATACGCAGTATTTT. The complete variable domain, with remaining parts taken from reference TRBV5-1 and TRBJ2-3, reads KAGVTQTPRYLIKTRGQQVTLSCSPISGHRSVSWYQQTPGQGLQFLFEYFSETQRNKGNFPGRFSGRQFSNSRSEMNVSTLELGDSALYLCASSLGTGRITDTQYFGPGTRLTVL.

The rearrangement uses TRBV29-1 and TRBJ1-2; a weak D match, TRBD1 (5 bases). The CDR3 sequence is 13 residues long. V lost 4 bases and J lost 4, with 13 bases in between. Germline V gives CDR1 SQVTM, CDR2 ANQGSEA. Here the CDR3 reads CSVAMGETYGYTF. CDR3 nucleotides: TGCAGCGTTGCCATGGGGGAGACCTATGGCTACACCTTC.

This clonotype occurred many times. This chain joins TRBV29-1 and TRBJ2-1, with D maybe TRBD1 (6 bases). The V and J ends lost 5 bases and 10 bases respectively, with 12 bases between them. Germline lookup yields CDR1 SQVTM and CDR2 ANQGSEA. CDR3 length: 11 amino acids. The CDR3 here is CSVRSGGEQFF. CDR3 sequence (DNA): TGCAGCGTTCGGAGTGGGGGCGAGCAGTTCTTC.

V usage is TRBV6-1 and J usage is TRBJ1-6; 8 bases map to TRBD1. This CDR3 comprises 17 residues. Germline trimming cut 6 bases from V and 0 bases from J; bases unmatched to any gene: 7. The germline gives CDR1 MNHNS, CDR2 SASEGT. The CDR3 is CASRDGQGSSYNSPLHF. The DNA for the CDR3 is TGTGCCAGCAGGGATGGACAGGGAAGCTCCTATAATTCACCCCTCCACTTT.

V is TRBV18 and J is TRBJ2-1, with a possible D match to TRBD1 (5 bases). Looked up from germline, CDR1 is KGHSH and CDR2 is LQKENI. The CDR3 runs to 16 residues. Trimming stripped 0 bases from V and 10 bases from J, with 19 bases between. CDR3 in DNA: TGTGCCAGCTCACCACCGGTTAGTCTCTTAGCAGGGGAGCAGTTCTTC. The encoded protein is CASSPPVSLLAGEQFF.

This clonotype was seen a handful of times. This chain joins TRBV7-3 and TRBJ2-5; D may be TRBD1 (6 bases). V lost 4 bases to trimming and J lost 5 bases, with 11 bases between them. CDR3 size: 13 residues. Per the germline V gene, CDR1 is SGHTA and CDR2 is FQGTGA. The CDR3 DNA reads TGTGCCAGCAGCTCAGGGGTCGGCGAGACCCAGTACTTC. It encodes CASSSGVGETQYF.

The rearrangement links TRBV28 to TRBJ1-2; D might be TRBD1 (6 bases). The CDR3 length is 14 residues. Germline V gene data show CDR1 as MDHEN and CDR2 as SYDVKM. V gave up 10 bases and J gave up 5 bases, with 20 bases separating them. CDR3 nucleotide sequence: TGTGCCACGGAGAAGACAGGCGTTGGTTATGGCTACACCTTC. Protein: CATEKTGVGYGYTF.

The chain couples TRBV28 to TRBJ2-7; tentatively, D is TRBD2 (6 bases). Trimming took off 1 base at V and 1 base at J, with 11 bases between the two ends. The germline V gene encodes CDR1 MDHEN and CDR2 SYDVKM. The CDR3 consists of 15 residues. The chain's CDR3 is CASSLLEGISYEQYF. For the CDR3, the DNA is TGTGCCAGCAGTTTATTGGAGGGGATATCCTACGAGCAGTACTTC. The variable domain in full, with the rest retrieved from reference TRBV28 and TRBJ2-7, is DVKVTQSSRYLVKRTGEKVFLECVQDMDHENMFWYRQDPGLGLRLIYFSYDVKMKEKGDIPEGYSVSREKKERFSLILESASTNQTSMYLCASSLLEGISYEQYFGPGTRLTVT.

The chain recombines TRBV20-1 with TRBJ2-3, with TRBD2 matching 10 bases. The CDR3 extends over 15 amino acids. CDR1 is DFQATT, CDR2 SNEGSKA, per germline (reference sequence). The trim removed 1 base at V and 4 bases at J, leaving 5 bases unmatched. The CDR3, as DNA: TGCAGTGCTAGAGGTATAGCGGGGGGAGCAGATACGCAGTATTTT. This encodes CSARGIAGGADTQYF.

The V call is TRBV5-1, the J call TRBJ2-3; D is perhaps TRBD1 (5 bases). With 4 bases removed from V and 6 bases from J, the gap between germline ends came to 15 bases. The CDR3 is 14 amino acids. The germline V gene has CDR1 SGHRS and CDR2 YFSETQ. CDR3 region: CASSPGPPTDTQYF. For the CDR3, the DNA is TGCGCCAGCAGCCCAGGGCCCCCAACGGATACGCAGTATTTT. Combining the CDR3 with reference TRBV5-1 and TRBJ2-3 gives the whole variable domain KAGVTQTPRYLIKTRGQQVTLSCSPISGHRSVSWYQQTPGQGLQFLFEYFSETQRNKGNFPGRFSGRQFSNSRSEMNVSTLELGDSALYLCASSPGPPTDTQYFGPGTRLTVL.

This clonotype was seen only a few times. The chain recombines TRBV29-1 with TRBJ2-7; TRBD1 aligns across 10 bases. Germline CDR1 and CDR2: SQVTM and ANQGSEA. V dropped 7 bases and J dropped 6; count of bases not matched to a gene: 9. CDR3 length: 13 amino acids. The CDR3 DNA reads as TGCAGCGCTGGAGACAGGGGGCGTTTCGAGCAGTACTTC. It encodes CSAGDRGRFEQYF.

This clonotype has more than one count but fewer than ten. The chain couples TRBV7-2 to TRBJ2-4; 8 positions match TRBD2. This CDR3 region has 15 residues. Losses at the gene ends were 5 bases for V and 3 bases for J; bases not matched to a gene: 6. Germline V gives CDR1 SGHTA, CDR2 FQGNSA. The DNA of the CDR3 is TGTGCCAGCAGCACTCCCACTAGCGGCAAAAACATTCAGTACTTC. This gives the protein CASSTPTSGKNIQYF.

The genes are TRBV7-8 and TRBJ2-3; 10 bases match TRBD1. Germline CDR1 is SGHVS and CDR2 is FQNEAQ. J was trimmed by 1 base and V by 5 bases; bases with no gene match: 6. The CDR3 length is 16 residues. Here the CDR3 DNA reads TGTGCCAGCAGCAAATGGACAGGGGGGGGCACAGATACGCAGTATTTT. Its protein product is CASSKWTGGGTDTQYF.

This clonotype was seen once. The chain combines TRBV20-1 with TRBJ2-1, with 7 bases aligning to TRBD1. Looked up from germline, CDR1 is DFQATT and CDR2 is SNEGSKA (reference sequence). The CDR3 covers 13 residues. Unmatched junction bases numbered 5, after V lost 3 bases and J lost 6 bases. This chain's CDR3 is CSARTGRVNEQFF. In DNA form, the CDR3 reads TGCAGTGCTAGGACAGGGCGGGTCAATGAGCAGTTCTTC.

The gene calls are TRBV6-6 and TRBJ2-1; the match to TRBD2 covers 12 bases. V shed 2 bases and J 8 bases; nucleotides not matched to a gene: 4. The CDR3 has 15 residues. Germline values: CDR1 MNHNY, CDR2 SVGAGI (reference sequence). CDR3 loop: CASSYMTSGSHEQFF. The CDR3 nucleotides are TGTGCCAGCAGTTACATGACTAGCGGGAGTCATGAGCAGTTCTTC.

This clonotype has a handful of counts. The CDR3 spells CASSLWVSAGGRSEQFF. The DNA of the CDR3 is TGTGCCAGCTCCCTTTGGGTGTCAGCGGGAGGGCGTTCTGAGCAGTTCTTC. The chain recombines TRBV12-3 or TRBV12-4 with TRBJ2-1; 10 bases agree with TRBD2. This CDR3 comprises 17 residues. J gave up 9 bases and V 8 bases, and 19 bases lay outside the gene matches.

This clonotype appeared a few times. The rearrangement joins TRBV29-1 to TRBJ2-1; TRBD1 matches 11 bases. J was trimmed by 6 bases and V by 6 bases; bases with no gene match: 7. Germline lookup yields CDR1 SQVTM and CDR2 ANQGSEA. This CDR3 region has 14 residues. CDR3 DNA: TGCAGCGTGAGCCCGGGACAGGGGGTCAATGAGCAGTTCTTC. The encoded protein is CSVSPGQGVNEQFF.

The chain has TRBV12-3 or TRBV12-4 and TRBJ2-3; 7 nucleotides match TRBD2. This CDR3 has 19 residues. With 5 bases clipped from V and 0 bases from J, the junction kept 17 bases outside the gene matches. DNA for the CDR3: TGTGCCAGCAGTGCGTCTAGCGGTGGTCCCAGCTCTAGCACAGATACGCAGTATTTT. Translated, it gives CASSASSGGPSSSTDTQYF.

The CDR3 bases are TGTGCCAGCAACGTGGGACGGCACATCACAGATACGCAGTATTTT. Protein sequence: CASNVGRHITDTQYF. The V gene is TRBV9, the J gene TRBJ2-3, with D perhaps being TRBD1 or TRBD2 (5 bases each). Trimming removed 6 bases from V and 2 bases from J, with 16 bases in between. Germline V gene lookup returns CDR1 SGDLS and CDR2 YYNGEE. The CDR3 covers 15 residues.